The 24 T cell receptor beta chains in this list originate from one sample, sequenced in a study of T cell responses to AZD1222 COVID-19 vaccine (dated by TCRdb to the early 2020s). The time point label for this specimen denotes: baseline before first vaccination. The library relied on the immunoSEQ multiplex PCR assay. The source is immuneACCESS, and TCRdb retained only in-frame sequences with V and J called. Part of the clones is not carried over; for the studies checked, unresolved V genes explain less than half of this, and the remainder is unexplained. This sample comprises over 95,000 clones, 80% to 90% of them detected only once. Together, the top ten hold around 10% of the sample. Sequenced material: peripheral blood, taken on day 0 of AZD1222 vaccination. The origin of the receptors is an adult in good health.

The CDR3 sequence is CASSLSYSPTNEKLFF. The CDR3 region has the DNA TGTGCCAGCAGTTTATCCTACAGTCCTACTAATGAAAAACTGTTTTTT. The J gene is TRBJ1-4, the V gene TRBV28, with unresolved D. This CDR3 comprises 16 residues. Trimming pared 1 base from V and 2 bases from J, leaving 11 bases between. Germline V gives CDR1 MDHEN, CDR2 SYDVKM. The full variable domain, in which reference TRBV28 and TRBJ1-4 provide the parts outside the CDR3, is DVKVTQSSRYLVKRTGEKVFLECVQDMDHENMFWYRQDPGLGLRLIYFSYDVKMKEKGDIPEGYSVSREKKERFSLILESASTNQTSMYLCASSLSYSPTNEKLFFGSGTQLSVL.

This rearrangement joins TRBV7-3 to TRBJ1-3; no clear D. The length of the CDR3 is 16 residues. Trimming cost V 5 bases and J 0 bases, with 14 bases left between them. The germline CDR1 and CDR2 sequences are SGHTA and FQGTGA. CDR3 nucleotides: TGTGCCAGCAGCCTAAGGTCCGGCCCCTCTGGAAACACCATATATTTT. As protein: CASSLRSGPSGNTIYF. Combining the CDR3 with reference TRBV7-3 and TRBJ1-3 gives the whole variable domain GAGVSQTPSNKVTEKGKYVELRCDPISGHTALYWYRQSLGQGPEFLIYFQGTGAADDSGLPNDRFFAVRPEGSVSTLKIQRTERGDSAVYLCASSLRSGPSGNTIYFGEGSWLTVV.

The V call is TRBV24-1, the J call TRBJ2-1; D remains unclear. This CDR3 has 16 residues. V was trimmed by 6 bases and J by 0 bases, leaving 14 bases between them. CDR1 and CDR2 (germline): KGHDR, SFDVKD. The CDR3 DNA sequence: TGTGCCACCAGTTCCCTAGGGCGGAGCTCCTACAATGAGCAGTTCTTC. This sequence encodes CATSSLGRSSYNEQFF.

This clone turned up a few times. The gene calls are TRBV4-2 and TRBJ2-4, with D possibly TRBD1 on 5 matching bases. Germline V gene sequence: CDR1 LGHNA, CDR2 YNFKEQ. Trimming removed 0 bases from V and 5 bases from J, with 11 bases in between. The CDR3 extends over 15 amino acids. In nucleotides, the CDR3 is TGTGCCAGCAGCCAAGAGTTCTTACAGGAAAACATTCAGTACTTC. It codes for CASSQEFLQENIQYF.

This rearrangement joins TRBV7-2 to TRBJ2-1, with TRBD2 identical over 11 bases. Germline loops: CDR1 SGHTA, CDR2 FQGNSA. This CDR3 is 15 amino acids long. V lost 7 bases and J lost 4; bases outside the gene matches: 6. CDR3 DNA: TGTGCCAGCACCCAGACTAGCGGGGTGTACAATGAGCAGTTCTTC. As protein: CASTQTSGVYNEQFF.

V is TRBV9 and J is TRBJ1-1; D gene unclear. The CDR3 covers 14 residues. V lost 4 bases and J lost 1, with 11 bases in between. Germline loops: CDR1 SGDLS, CDR2 YYNGEE. As DNA, the CDR3 is TGTGCCAGCAGCTCTCTGGGCACGAACACTGAAGCTTTCTTT. Protein: CASSSLGTNTEAFF. Based on the CDR3 plus reference TRBV9 and TRBJ1-1, the full variable domain is DSGVTQTPKHLITATGQRVTLRCSPRSGDLSVYWYQQSLDQGLQFLIQYYNGEERAKGNILERFSAQQFPDLHSELNLSSLELGDSALYFCASSSLGTNTEAFFGQGTRLTVV.

The chain uses TRBV28 and TRBJ1-1; D is undetermined. The CDR3 has 14 residues. V lost 3 bases, J lost 0 bases, and 8 bases lay in between. Per germline, CDR1 MDHEN and CDR2 SYDVKM. The chain's CDR3 is CASSFPDMNTEAFF. The CDR3 DNA sequence: TGTGCCAGCAGTTTCCCCGACATGAACACTGAAGCTTTCTTT.

The chain carries TRBV5-1 and TRBJ1-1; 8 bases match TRBD1. The CDR3 contains 14 residues. V lost 3 bases and J lost 5; bases outside the gene matches: 6. The V gene's germline CDR1 is SGHRS and CDR2 YFSETQ. The CDR3 sequence: CASSSRTGRTEAFF. For the CDR3, the DNA is TGCGCCAGCAGCTCAAGGACAGGGAGGACTGAAGCTTTCTTT.

V gene TRBV18 combines with J gene TRBJ2-3; D gene unclear. This CDR3 contains 13 residues. Germline-derived CDR1 and CDR2 are KGHSH and LQKENI. V was trimmed by 5 bases and J by 5 bases, leaving 11 bases between them. The CDR3 DNA reads as TGTGCCAGCTCATACCAGATCGGAGATACGCAGTATTTT. Translation: CASSYQIGDTQYF. Complete variable domain (other parts from reference TRBV18 and TRBJ2-3): NAGVMQNPRHLVRRRGQEARLRCSPMKGHSHVYWYRQLPEEGLKFMVYLQKENIIDESGMPKERFSAEFPKEGPSILRIQQVVRGDSAAYFCASSYQIGDTQYFGPGTRLTVL.

Worth noting for this clone: The junction departs from germline at one end; a sequencing error may be responsible. This rearrangement joins TRBV7-7 to TRBJ2-2; 9 nucleotides align to TRBD2. This CDR3 region has 16 residues. Germline CDR1 reads SSHAT; CDR2 reads FNYEAQ (reference sequence). The CDR3 DNA sequence: TGTGCTAGCAGCTTTGGAGGCGGGAGGGCCTCCGGGGAGCTGTTTTTT. Its translation: CASSFGGGRASGELFF.

The chain employs TRBV6-1 and TRBJ2-3; D is uncertain. CDR1 MNHNS and CDR2 SASEGT come from the germline V gene. The V and J ends lost 2 bases and 2 bases respectively, with 5 bases between them. The CDR3 has 13 residues. CDR3 sequence: CASSEPPTDTQYF. The CDR3 coding sequence is TGTGCCAGCAGTGAACCCCCCACAGATACGCAGTATTTT.

This clone was observed a single time. The rearrangement joins TRBV27 to TRBJ2-7, with a possible D match to TRBD1 (6 bases). V lost 1 base to trimming and J lost 4 bases, with 17 bases between them. This CDR3 contains 16 residues. Germline CDR1 MNHEY, CDR2 SMNVEV (reference sequence). CDR3 in DNA: TGTGCCAGCAGTTTATTGTCGCCGGGACATCTATACGAGCAGTACTTC. Translation: CASSLLSPGHLYEQYF.

CDR3 loop: CASSYSAGALREAFF. The CDR3, as DNA: TGTGCCAGCAGTTACTCAGCTGGGGCGCTTCGTGAAGCTTTCTTT. The chain links TRBV6-5 to TRBJ1-1; D is possibly TRBD1 (5 bases). This CDR3 contains 15 residues. Looked up from germline, CDR1 is MNHEY and CDR2 is SVGAGI. The V gene lost 0 bases and the J gene lost 7 bases, with 15 bases spanning the gap.

The rearrangement links TRBV2 to TRBJ2-7; weak D call: TRBD2 (5 bases). The CDR3 has 14 residues. Per the germline V gene, CDR1 is SNHLY and CDR2 is FYNNEI. Trimming took 9 bases from V and 0 from J, leaving 15 bases between them. In DNA form, the CDR3 reads TGTGCCAGTCACAGAGAGCGGATCTCCTACGAGCAGTACTTC. Residues: CASHRERISYEQYF.

This chain uses TRBV5-4 with TRBJ2-2; D is unresolved. Germline CDR1 and CDR2: SGHNT and YYREEE (reference sequence). The ends were cut back, 0 bases at V and 2 bases at J, with 5 bases in the middle. CDR3 length: 14 amino acids. CDR3 nucleotide sequence: TGTGCCAGCAGCTTGGCCCGAAACACCGGGGAGCTGTTTTTT. It specifies CASSLARNTGELFF.

The chain is built from TRBV3-1 (or the pseudogene TRBV3-2) and TRBJ2-5; D gene ambiguous. Per the germline V gene, CDR1 is LGHDT and CDR2 is YNNKEL (reference sequence). This CDR3 region has 13 residues. Trimming removed 0 bases from V and 5 bases from J, with 7 bases in between. The CDR3 DNA reads as TGTGCCAGCAGCCAAGAACTTCAGGAGACCCAGTACTTC. It yields the protein CASSQELQETQYF.

This sequence joins TRBV4-3 and TRBJ2-5; 10 nucleotides match TRBD2. CDR1 and CDR2 from the germline V gene are LGHNA and YSLEER. This CDR3 is 17 amino acids long. V was clipped by 1 base and J by 4 bases; unmatched bases: 9. The CDR3 DNA sequence: TGCGCCAGCAGCCAAGTCTCGGCTAGCGGGAGTAGAGAGACCCAGTACTTC. Protein product: CASSQVSASGSRETQYF.

This clone was seen once. The CDR3 spells CASSLQAGTITEQFF. In DNA form, the CDR3 reads TGTGCCAGCAGTTTACAAGCGGGAACGATAACCGAGCAGTTCTTC. The rearrangement links TRBV27 to TRBJ2-1; 7 nucleotides match TRBD2. CDR3 size: 15 residues. The V gene end was trimmed by 2 bases and the J gene end by 10 bases; junction bases not matched to a gene: 11. CDR1 and CDR2 from the germline V gene are MNHEY and SMNVEV (reference sequence).

CDR3 in amino acids: CASSWQGSEQYF. In nucleotides, the CDR3 is TGTGCCAGCAGCTGGCAAGGGAGCGAGCAGTACTTC. The chain carries TRBV7-2 and TRBJ2-7; maybe TRBD2 (5 bases). Trimming removed 4 bases at V and 6 bases at J, with 10 bases between. The germline V gene encodes CDR1 SGHTA and CDR2 FQGNSA. This CDR3 region has 12 residues.

This chain uses TRBV7-9 with TRBJ2-1, with TRBD2 matching over 10 bases. V lost 6 bases and J lost 5; bases outside the gene matches: 7. Germline CDR1 and CDR2: SEHNR and FQNEAQ (reference sequence). There are 15 residues in the CDR3. CDR3 nucleotide sequence: TGTGCCAGCAGACCTCTAGCGGGAGTAAACAATGAGCAGTTCTTC. Residues: CASRPLAGVNNEQFF.

The V and J genes are TRBV4-3 and TRBJ2-7, with D tentatively TRBD1 (6 bases). Trimming took off 2 bases at V and 6 bases at J, with 11 bases between the two ends. Germline CDR1 and CDR2: LGHNA and YSLEER. The CDR3 contains 13 residues. The CDR3 here is CASSQSQGFEQYF. CDR3 DNA: TGCGCCAGCAGCCAAAGCCAGGGGTTCGAGCAGTACTTC.

This sequence joins TRBV7-2 and TRBJ2-3; 8 bases are a match to TRBD2. The V gene's germline CDR1 is SGHTA and CDR2 FQGNSA. Trimming removed 2 bases from V and 4 bases from J; junction bases left unmatched: 11. This CDR3 region has 17 residues. The CDR3 nucleotides are TGTGCCAGCAGCTTAAACTCCGGGACTAGTAGTGCAGATACGCAGTATTTT. It encodes CASSLNSGTSSADTQYF.

The chain employs TRBV11-2 and TRBJ1-2; D unclear. The V gene lost 5 bases and the J gene lost 8 bases, with 12 bases spanning the gap. The CDR3 runs 12 residues. Germline CDR1 is SGHAT and CDR2 is FQNNGV. In DNA, the CDR3 is TGTGCCAGCAGCCGGTATCAATACGGCTACACCTTC. Protein sequence: CASSRYQYGYTF.

This sequence joins TRBV5-4 and TRBJ2-7; 12 bases map to TRBD2. CDR3 length: 16 amino acids. From germline, CDR1 is SGHNT and CDR2 YYREEE (reference sequence). V dropped 0 bases and J dropped 4; count of bases not matched to a gene: 5. As DNA, the CDR3 is TGTGCCAGCAGCTTGGTTCTAGCGGGAGGGAAGTACGAGCAGTACTTC. This encodes CASSLVLAGGKYEQYF.